This TCR beta chain was retrieved from a study of blood T cell repertoires in COVID-19 (TCRdb year 2020). Broadly, across the study: The collaborator samples originated in the United States, Italy and Spain and spanned the acute and convalescent phases of COVID-19. The prospective study material was composed of cDNA or gDNA derived from T cells, B-cell-depleted T cells, or PBMCs. The dataset comprised deeply sampled blood TCRbeta repertoires from subjects exposed to, actively infected with, or recovered from COVID-19. A freely available public database, intended as a resource for researchers studying the immune response to SARS-CoV-2, is where the repertoires were released. Samples came from the ongoing ImmuneRACE study (first 160 participants) plus 1,254 subjects from 6 global collaborators. The sample metadata nearly always contained a de-identified subject ID, COVID-19 status, age in years and sex. Where HLA class I and class II types were available, the types were taken from metadata supplied by the sample provider, not from assay-based typing. General study outcomes and caveats: The amount of clinical and demographic metadata varied by source and participant and was provided uncurated.

Each collaborating institution followed its own protocols to collect whole blood in K2EDTA tubes. Collaborator samples were shipped for TCRbeta analysis as frozen whole blood, isolated PBMCs, or DNA extracted from either sample type. TCRbeta CDR3 regions were amplified from genomic DNA by means of the immunoSEQ Assay, a bias-controlled multiplex PCR. Under the source paper's analysis protocol: The number of nucleated cells in each sample was estimated by amplification of reference gene primers within the assay. To quantify the absolute abundance of each unique TCRbeta CDR3 rearrangement, sequence reads were collapsed and filtered. For each sample, productive Simpson clonality was calculated by taking the square root of Simpson's diversity index across productive rearrangements. Held by TCRdb, this immuneACCESS table contains in-frame sequences only and omits some clones. Under half of the omission traces to an unresolved V gene where checked; the cause of the rest is unknown. D and trimming were read from the DNA, whereas the V and J calls and clone size are those reported in that table. For this sample there are more than 95,000 clones; more than 75% appear just once. Jointly, the top ten make up less than 2% of the sample.

This clone was recorded a few times. Its antigen is not yet known. No much larger clone exists at a distance of one base, and base qualities are not known. Other DNA sequences in the sample encode the same CDR3. Compared with germline, V lacks 6 bases and J lacks 1 base; bases without a gene match: 0. The CDR3 measures 13 amino acids from cysteine to phenylalanine. Just the 39-base CDR3 DNA is kept, in frame starting at base 1. The receptor comes from a human donor in a cohort sampled during active COVID-19. The sample consisted of peripheral blood. Recombination connected TRBV12-3 or TRBV12-4 to TRBJ1-5, with 7 bases aligning to TRBD1. The bases read TGTGCCAGCAGGACAGGGAGCAATCAGCCCCAGCATTTT. The resulting protein is CASRTGSNQPQHF.